Listed below are T cell receptor beta chains from one sample, sequenced in a study of T cells in Graves' hyperthyroidism and ophthalmopathy. TCRdb independently ran MiXCR on the multiplex PCR reads; one entry per CDR3 protein. The table includes around 760,000 distinct CDR3 sequences, 30% to 40% detected once. The sample taken for sequencing was blood. These receptors all come from a woman aged 35 to 49 with Graves' hyperthyroidism. CDR3s include the opening cysteine and the closing phenylalanine or tryptophan. The D gene is left open where the match is weak. Not every row has a clone size; where given, it reads once, few, many or a size class.

CDR3aa	CDR3nt	abundance	d_gene	v_gene	j_gene
CASSEAAGGISNQPQHF	TGTGCCAGCAGTGAAGCCGCAGGCGGAATCAGCAATCAGCCCCAGCATTTT	.	.	TRBV6-1	TRBJ1-5
CASSLVSGGFHGYTF	TGTGCCAGCAGCTTGGTTTCTGGAGGGTTTCACGGCTACACCTTC	many	.	TRBV7-9	TRBJ1-2
CASSFGWFGYGYTF	TGTGCCAGCAGTTTTGGGTGGTTTGGGTATGGCTACACCTTC	many	.	TRBV12-3/TRBV12-4	TRBJ1-2
CASSLYAVYEQYF	TGTGCCAGCAGTTTATACGCTGTCTACGAGCAGTACTTC	.	.	TRBV28	TRBJ2-7
CASSESSGNTIYF	TGTGCCAGCAGTGAAAGCTCTGGAAACACCATATATTTT	many	.	TRBV2	TRBJ1-3
CASSPTVKNTEAFF	TGTGCCAGCAGCCCCACGGTTAAGAACACTGAAGCTTTCTTT	many	.	TRBV12-3/TRBV12-4	TRBJ1-1
CATSRDPQDRGVGYTF	TGTGCCACCAGCAGAGATCCCCAGGACAGGGGAGTCGGCTACACCTTC	.	TRBD1	TRBV15	TRBJ1-2
CASSSWTLLETQYF	TGTGCCAGCAGTTCCTGGACACTCCTAGAGACCCAGTACTTC	.	.	TRBV12-3/TRBV12-4	TRBJ2-5
CAISEFYEQFF	TGTGCCATCAGTGAGTTTTATGAGCAGTTCTTC	.	.	TRBV10-3	TRBJ2-1
CASSLAVQGNYGYTF	TGTGCCAGCAGCTTGGCGGTGCAGGGTAACTATGGCTACACCTTC	many	.	TRBV5-5	TRBJ1-2
CASSASGQAHNSPLHF	TGTGCCAGCAGTGCCTCTGGACAGGCGCATAATTCACCCCTCCACTTT	.	TRBD1	TRBV10-3	TRBJ1-6
CASSLRQDSTGELFF	TGTGCCAGCAGCTTAAGGCAGGACAGCACCGGGGAGCTGTTTTTT	few	.	TRBV7-9	TRBJ2-2
CASSSRQGGNPNYGYTF	TGTGCCAGCAGCTCAAGACAGGGGGGGAACCCTAACTATGGCTACACCTTC	.	TRBD1	TRBV11-2	TRBJ1-2
CASSNGRTNTEAFF	TGTGCCAGCAGTAACGGACGGACGAACACTGAAGCTTTCTTT	many	.	TRBV7-2	TRBJ1-1
CASSTNRGNTGELFF	TGTGCCAGCAGCACGAACAGGGGTAACACCGGGGAGCTGTTTTTT	.	TRBD1	TRBV7-2	TRBJ2-2
CASSPRTFRGLQPQHF	TGTGCCAGCAGTCCGAGAACTTTTCGAGGTTTACAGCCCCAGCATTTT	.	.	TRBV6-1	TRBJ1-5
CASSQAGTCEQYF	TGTGCCAGCAGCCAAGCGGGGACCTGCGAGCAGTACTTC	.	TRBD2	TRBV11-3	TRBJ2-7
CASSVLRTGGVGGELFF	TGTGCCAGCAGCGTACTACGGACAGGGGGCGTCGGCGGGGAGCTGTTTTTT	.	TRBD1	TRBV5-1	TRBJ2-2
CASKQGTDTQYF	TGTGCCAGTAAACAGGGGACAGATACGCAGTATTTT	.	TRBD1	TRBV7-2	TRBJ2-3
CASSVNRLAVANTGELFF	TGTGCCAGCAGCGTAAACCGTCTAGCGGTCGCGAACACCGGGGAGCTGTTTTTT	.	TRBD2	TRBV7-3	TRBJ2-2
CASSLDRGREGDEQYF	TGTGCCAGCAGCCTTGACAGGGGGCGCGAGGGAGACGAGCAGTACTTC	.	TRBD1	TRBV24-1	TRBJ2-7
CSARDQRGSYGYTF	TGCAGTGCTAGAGATCAAAGAGGGAGCTATGGCTACACCTTC	many	.	TRBV20-1	TRBJ1-2
CASSQEGTANTEAFF	TGTGCCAGCAGCCAAGAAGGCACAGCGAACACTGAAGCTTTCTTT	few	.	TRBV9	TRBJ1-1
CASSEDLAFF	TGTGCCAGCAGTGAAGATCTTGCTTTCTTT	.	.	TRBV6-1	TRBJ1-1
CASSLNSPSYNEQFF	TGTGCCAGCAGCTTGAACTCTCCCTCCTACAATGAGCAGTTCTTC	.	.	TRBV5-1	TRBJ2-1
CSARSREAREQYF	TGCAGTGCTAGATCGCGGGAGGCCCGCGAGCAGTACTTC	many	TRBD2	TRBV20-1	TRBJ2-7
CAITQGSEQYF	TGTGCCATCACCCAGGGTTCCGAGCAGTACTTC	few	.	TRBV10-3	TRBJ2-7
CSIRRQGGYTF	TGCAGTATAAGGCGACAAGGAGGCTACACCTTC	many	.	TRBV29-1	TRBJ1-2
CASSPAVPANTGELFF	TGCGCCAGCAGCCCTGCGGTACCCGCGAACACCGGGGAGCTGTTTTTT	.	.	TRBV4-1	TRBJ2-2
CSARRGQGDQPQYF	TGCAGTGCTAGGAGGGGACAGGGGGACCAGCCCCAGTACTTC	.	TRBD1	TRBV20-1	TRBJ2-5
CSGVGQGSEQYF	TGCAGCGGAGTGGGACAGGGTTCCGAGCAGTACTTC	.	TRBD1	TRBV29-1	TRBJ2-7
CASSPPGPTGADYGYTF	TGTGCCAGCAGCCCCCCAGGCCCGACAGGGGCAGACTATGGCTACACCTTC	many	TRBD1	TRBV7-2	TRBJ1-2
CASSYSGGINQPQHF	TGTGCCAGCAGTTACTCCGGGGGGATCAATCAGCCCCAGCATTTT	few	.	TRBV6-6	TRBJ1-5
CAITYDSGANVLTFGAGTGELFF	.	.	.	TRBV10-3	TRBJ2-2
CASIDGAKHGYTF	TGTGCCAGCATCGACGGGGCTAAGCATGGCTACACCTTC	few	.	TRBV6-5	TRBJ1-2
CASSPLLGMETIYF	TGTGCCAGCAGTCCCTTACTAGGGATGGAGACCATATATTTT	.	.	TRBV12-3/TRBV12-4	TRBJ1-3
CASSQIYGLLYGYTF	TGCGCCAGCAGCCAAATCTATGGGCTACTTTATGGCTACACCTTC	.	.	TRBV4-3	TRBJ1-2
CASSQSTSGIYEQYF	TGTGCCAGCAGCCAATCCACTAGCGGGATCTACGAGCAGTACTTC	many	TRBD2	TRBV7-8	TRBJ2-7
CASSLDVRMQETQYF	TGTGCCAGCAGCTTAGACGTACGGATGCAAGAGACCCAGTACTTC	many	.	TRBV7-2	TRBJ2-5
CASRAGRRDSYTPQHF	TGTGCCAGCAGAGCCGGACGGAGAGATTCTTATACGCCCCAGCATTTT	.	.	TRBV2	TRBJ1-5